This T cell receptor beta chain was captured by sequencing in a study of T-cell reconstitution after alpha-beta-depleted transplantation in children. Regarding the study as a whole: In patients about two months after transplant, alpha-beta T cells reportedly arose from several hundred expanded graft clones. It was surviving recipient T cells and thymic progenitors that gave some patients high TCRbeta diversity at day 60. One year post-transplant, T-cell counts and diversity were largely derived from T cells produced anew.

For TCRbeta, the library was prepared with unique molecular identifiers. TCRdb used MiXCR to reprocess the PCR reads, holding one entry per CDR3 protein. There are about 200,000 distinct CDR3 sequences in the sample; roughly 6.5% occur only once, and approximately 4.1% lies in the top ten. This clonotype was seen repeatedly, ten times or more. Antigen specificity is unknown. The clonotype comes from a girl under three years old with combined immunodeficiency, due to receive a stem cell transplant. Sequencing used PBMCs, obtained before TCRalphabeta/CD19-depleted stem cell transplant.

The CDR3 is CASSDGTASWMETQYF. The CDR3 DNA is TGTGCCAGCAGCGACGGGACAGCCAGTTGGATGGAGACCCAGTACTTC. V usage is TRBV12-3 or TRBV12-4 and J usage is TRBJ2-5, with TRBD1 matching over 7 bases. This CDR3 contains 16 residues. The junction had 15 bases not matched to a gene; V was cut back by 6 bases and J by 5 bases.